These 4 T cell receptor beta chains originate from one sample sequenced in a study of control samples from healthy donors and cancer patients. Here immunoSEQ multiplex PCR was the method, and the copy in TCRdb shows in-frame clones only, minus some. The table shows more than 95,000 clones, with 80% to 90% occurring only once. The sample taken for sequencing was PBMCs. Source of these receptors: a woman aged 45 to 65 with colorectal cancer.

The chain recombines TRBV3-1 (or the pseudogene TRBV3-2) with TRBJ2-2; the match to TRBD1 covers 7 bases. The junction had 7 bases not matched to a gene; V was cut back by 4 bases and J by 2 bases. This CDR3 has 16 amino acids. CDR1 is LGHDT and CDR2 is YNNKEL in the germline V gene (reference sequence). In DNA form, the CDR3 reads TGTGCCAGCAGCCTTGCAGGACAGGATAACACCGGGGAGCTGTTTTTT. This codes for CASSLAGQDNTGELFF.

The chain is built from TRBV7-6 and TRBJ2-5, with D perhaps assigned TRBD1 or TRBD2 (6 bases each). CDR1 is SGHVS, CDR2 FNYEAQ, per germline. This CDR3 contains 16 residues. Deletions cut 4 bases from V and 4 bases from J, with 19 bases between. The CDR3 sequence is CASSSLTGAGGETQYF. The DNA of the CDR3 is TGTGCCAGCAGCTCGCTAACGGGGGCCGGGGGAGAGACCCAGTACTTC.

The chain employs TRBV5-1 and TRBJ1-1; tentative D call: TRBD1 (6 bases). This CDR3 has 14 amino acids. Germline CDR1 SGHRS, CDR2 YFSETQ. V lost 2 bases to trimming and J lost 5 bases, with 13 bases between them. The CDR3 protein is CASSLQGTGTEAFF. CDR3 coding DNA: TGCGCCAGCAGCTTACAGGGTACGGGTACTGAAGCTTTCTTT. Full variable domain (outside the CDR3, taken from reference TRBV5-1 and TRBJ1-1): KAGVTQTPRYLIKTRGQQVTLSCSPISGHRSVSWYQQTPGQGLQFLFEYFSETQRNKGNFPGRFSGRQFSNSRSEMNVSTLELGDSALYLCASSLQGTGTEAFFGQGTRLTVV.

This chain joins TRBV3-1 (or the pseudogene TRBV3-2) and TRBJ2-1; TRBD2 matches at 10 bases. V shed 4 bases, J shed 9 bases, and the junction held 12 bases outside the gene matches. The CDR3 loop spans 16 amino acids. Germline CDR1 reads LGHDT; CDR2 reads YNNKEL (reference sequence). The CDR3 region is CASSRGRSGGGFEQFF. Here the CDR3 DNA reads TGTGCCAGCAGCCGAGGCAGGAGCGGGGGGGGGTTTGAGCAGTTCTTC.